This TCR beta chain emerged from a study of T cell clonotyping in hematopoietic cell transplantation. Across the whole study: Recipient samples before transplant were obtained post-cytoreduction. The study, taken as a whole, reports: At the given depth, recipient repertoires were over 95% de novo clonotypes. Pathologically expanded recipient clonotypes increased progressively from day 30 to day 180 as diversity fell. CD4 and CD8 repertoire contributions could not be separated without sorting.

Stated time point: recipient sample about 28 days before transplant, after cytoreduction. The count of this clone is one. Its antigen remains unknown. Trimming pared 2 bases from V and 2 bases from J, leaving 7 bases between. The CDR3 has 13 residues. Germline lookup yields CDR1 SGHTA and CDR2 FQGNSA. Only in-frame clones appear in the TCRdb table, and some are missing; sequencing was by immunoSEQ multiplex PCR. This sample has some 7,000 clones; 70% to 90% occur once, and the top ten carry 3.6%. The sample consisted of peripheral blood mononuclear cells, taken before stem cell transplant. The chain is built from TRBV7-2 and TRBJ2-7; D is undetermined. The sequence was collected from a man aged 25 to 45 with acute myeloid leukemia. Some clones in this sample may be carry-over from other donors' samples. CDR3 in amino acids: CASSLNVPYEQYF. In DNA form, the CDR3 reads TGTGCCAGCAGCTTAAATGTCCCCTACGAGCAGTACTTC.